The 24 T cell receptor beta chains in this list originate from one sample, sequenced in a study of cytomegalovirus exposure and HLA in healthy donors. 60 Vbeta and 13 Jbeta primers were used in PCR. The assay was immunoSEQ multiplex PCR, and TCRdb's table has in-frame clones only and misses some. The repertoire holds under 300,000 clones, with around 90% as singletons. Sequenced: PBMCs. The receptors were sampled from a girl aged 2 to 9 in good health and CMV-seronegative.

The rearrangement uses TRBV18 and TRBJ2-1; weak D call: TRBD2 (5 bases). Per the germline V gene, CDR1 is KGHSH and CDR2 is LQKENI. V was shortened by 1 base and J by 8 bases, with 15 bases between the two germline ends. The length of the CDR3 is 15 residues. The CDR3 is CASSPLLSGWDEQFF. In DNA, the CDR3 is TGTGCCAGCTCACCACTTCTATCGGGATGGGATGAGCAGTTCTTC. Based on the CDR3 plus reference TRBV18 and TRBJ2-1, the full variable domain is NAGVMQNPRHLVRRRGQEARLRCSPMKGHSHVYWYRQLPEEGLKFMVYLQKENIIDESGMPKERFSAEFPKEGPSILRIQQVVRGDSAAYFCASSPLLSGWDEQFFGPGTRLTVL.

V gene TRBV30 combines with J gene TRBJ2-3; 10 nucleotides agree with TRBD1. The CDR3 length is 15 residues. The V gene's germline CDR1 is GTSNPN and CDR2 SVGIG (reference sequence). Unmatched junction bases numbered 8, after V lost 3 bases and J lost 5 bases. Written as DNA, the CDR3 is TGTGCCTGGAGGGGGGACAGGGGTGCGGGAGATACGCAGTATTTT. Protein product: CAWRGDRGAGDTQYF.

This clone was found once. The chain employs TRBV7-9 and TRBJ1-1; 10 bases map to TRBD1. Unmatched junction bases numbered 3, after V lost 5 bases and J lost 0 bases. Germline CDR1 is SEHNR and CDR2 is FQNEAQ (reference sequence). The CDR3 has 15 residues. The CDR3 reads CASSDRGRLNTEAFF. The CDR3 nucleotides read TGTGCCAGCAGCGACAGGGGGCGTTTGAACACTGAAGCTTTCTTT.

The V gene is TRBV2, the J gene TRBJ2-5, with D possibly TRBD1 on 7 matching bases. V gave up 7 bases and J gave up 7 bases, with 22 bases separating them. The CDR3 extends over 15 amino acids. Germline CDR1 reads SNHLY; CDR2 reads FYNNEI. The CDR3 DNA sequence: TGTGCCAGCACCGATGAGGGGACAGTCGGGGGGACCCAGTACTTC. It specifies CASTDEGTVGGTQYF.

The genes are TRBV7-6 and TRBJ2-7; 7 positions agree with TRBD2. Trimming at V came to 2 bases and at J to 0 bases, leaving 1 base not matched to a gene. The CDR3 extends over 14 amino acids. Germline CDR1 SGHVS, CDR2 FNYEAQ. The CDR3 DNA follows: TGTGCCAGCAGCTTAAGCGGGACCTCCTACGAGCAGTACTTC. This gives the protein CASSLSGTSYEQYF. The full variable domain, with the rest looked up from reference TRBV7-6 and TRBJ2-7, is GAGVSQSPRYKVTKRGQDVALRCDPISGHVSLYWYRQALGQGPEFLTYFNYEAQQDKSGLPNDRFSAERPEGSISTLTIQRTEQRDSAMYRCASSLSGTSYEQYFGPGTRLTVT.

To note about this clone: The sample carries other DNA sequences with the same CDR3. The CDR3 coding sequence is TGTGCCAGCAGTTTATCCGGGGCCTACGAGCAGTACTTC. It translates to CASSLSGAYEQYF. The chain joins TRBV27 to TRBJ2-7, with D possibly matching TRBD2 (5 bases). V was trimmed by 0 bases and J by 2 bases, leaving 5 bases between them. The CDR3 has 13 residues. Germline CDR1 and CDR2: MNHEY and SMNVEV (reference sequence).

The chain joins TRBV21-1 to TRBJ2-2; the DNA was not used to check the table's D call, TRBD2. TRBV21-1 corresponds to a pseudogene. This CDR3 has 15 residues. CDR3 coding DNA: TGTGCCAGCACCCCTAAGCGGGGGTACACCGGGGAGCTGTTTTTT. Protein: CASTPKRGYTGELFF.

The rearrangement joins TRBV7-2 to TRBJ2-7; 13 nucleotides agree with TRBD2. Unmatched junction bases numbered 5, after V lost 4 bases and J lost 5 bases. The CDR3 runs 15 residues. CDR1 and CDR2 from the germline V gene are SGHTA and FQGNSA. The CDR3 protein is CASSSGLAGAHEQYF. DNA of the CDR3: TGTGCCAGCAGCTCCGGACTAGCGGGGGCCCACGAGCAGTACTTC.

The chain couples TRBV6-5 to TRBJ2-1; 15 bases agree with TRBD2. This CDR3 has 16 amino acids. V lost 2 bases, J lost 10 bases, and 6 bases stayed unmatched. Germline V gives CDR1 MNHEY, CDR2 SVGAGI. CDR3 coding DNA: TGTGCCAGCAGTTACGAGGGACTAGCGGGAGGCTGGGAGCAGTTCTTC. Translating it yields CASSYEGLAGGWEQFF.

In this sample, this clone turned up once. V usage is TRBV2 and J usage is TRBJ2-1; TRBD2 is a possible D gene (5 bases). The CDR3 length is 16 residues. Germline CDR1 SNHLY, CDR2 FYNNEI. The V end was cut by 2 bases, the J end by 7 bases, with 18 bases between. CDR3 amino acids: CASSETWWESRNEQFF. The CDR3 DNA is TGTGCCAGCAGTGAAACGTGGTGGGAGAGTAGAAATGAGCAGTTCTTC. Using reference TRBV2 and TRBJ2-1 for the parts outside the CDR3, the full variable domain is EPEVTQTPSHQVTQMGQEVILRCVPISNHLYFYWYRQILGQKVEFLVSFYNNEISEKSEIFDDQFSVERPDGSNFTLKIRSTKLEDSAMYFCASSETWWESRNEQFFGPGTRLTVL.

This chain links TRBV20-1 with TRBJ2-1; 8 bases align to TRBD1. Germline CDR1 is DFQATT and CDR2 is SNEGSKA (reference sequence). The CDR3 length is 11 residues. The CDR3 sequence: CSWTGWDEQFF. CDR3 coding DNA: TGCAGCTGGACAGGGTGGGATGAGCAGTTCTTC.

The V gene is TRBV6-6, the J gene TRBJ2-7; D is undetermined. V was cut by 9 bases and J by 0 bases, with 15 bases left in between. CDR3 size: 14 residues. CDR1 and CDR2 (germline): MNHNY, SVGAGI (reference sequence). The CDR3 region is CASLSGGISYEQYF. Written as DNA, the CDR3 is TGTGCCAGTTTGAGTGGCGGCATCTCCTACGAGCAGTACTTC.

This chain connects TRBV6-5 to TRBJ1-1; D may be TRBD1 (5 bases). Trimming cost V 2 bases and J 5 bases, with 12 bases left between them. Germline V gives CDR1 MNHEY, CDR2 SVGAGI. CDR3 length: 14 residues. The chain's CDR3 is CASSYQTRGTEAFF. CDR3 sequence (DNA): TGTGCCAGCAGTTACCAGACCCGGGGGACTGAAGCTTTCTTT.

The rearrangement joins TRBV5-6 to TRBJ1-4; D is perhaps TRBD1 (5 bases). The CDR3 length is 14 residues. CDR1 and CDR2 (germline): SGHDT, YYEEEE. Trimming removed 8 bases at V and 2 bases at J, with 13 bases between. The DNA of the CDR3 is TGTGCCAGTACCGAAGCAGGGACTAATGAAAAACTGTTTTTT. It encodes CASTEAGTNEKLFF.

The chain links TRBV6-1 to TRBJ2-5; TRBD1 aligns across 9 bases. The J call is uncertain, as TRBJ2-7 better fits the DNA end. CDR3 length: 15 amino acids. Germline values: CDR1 MNHNS, CDR2 SASEGT. The CDR3 loop is CASSMGQGLTYEQYF. DNA of the CDR3: TGTGCCAGCAGCATGGGACAGGGTTTGACCTACGAGCAGTACTTC.

V usage is TRBV30 and J usage is TRBJ2-1; no definite D call. Trimming left V 3 bases short and J 6 bases short, with 15 bases between. The CDR3 contains 14 residues. Germline CDR1 GTSNPN, CDR2 SVGIG (reference sequence). Here the CDR3 DNA reads TGTGCCTGGAGGGTCCTTGAACAGTCCAATGAGCAGTTCTTC. This gives the protein CAWRVLEQSNEQFF.

This chain's CDR3 is CASSLGGTSTDTQYF. CDR3 bases: TGTGCCAGCAGTTTGGGGGGGACGAGCACAGATACGCAGTATTTT. V is TRBV28 and J is TRBJ2-3; TRBD2 matches at 7 bases. This CDR3 is built from 15 residues. The germline CDR1 and CDR2 sequences are MDHEN and SYDVKM. V dropped 3 bases and J dropped 0; count of bases not matched to a gene: 3.

This clone was detected only a few times. The chain has TRBV5-6 and TRBJ2-1; possible D gene TRBD2, 6 bases. The V end lost 4 bases, the J end lost 8 bases, and 13 bases lay between the germline ends. Germline V gene sequence: CDR1 SGHDT, CDR2 YYEEEE. The CDR3 covers 13 residues. Here the CDR3 DNA reads TGTGCCAGCAGCAGGAGGGGTATCGATGAGCAGTTCTTC. Protein: CASSRRGIDEQFF.

This chain links TRBV10-2 with TRBJ1-1; D is possibly TRBD1 (5 bases). The CDR3 extends over 15 amino acids. Germline V CDR1 and CDR2: WSHSY, SAAADI. The ends were cut back, 5 bases at V and 4 bases at J, with 17 bases in the middle. The CDR3 here is CASSLGGALVTEAFF. For the CDR3, the DNA is TGCGCCAGCAGTCTTGGAGGGGCCCTGGTCACTGAAGCTTTCTTT.

J is TRBJ2-7 and V is TRBV23-1, with D possibly being TRBD1 (5 bases). TRBV23-1 is an ORF, and what it does is uncertain. The CDR3 loop spans 16 amino acids. V was clipped by 5 bases and J by 4 bases, with 21 bases between them. CDR3 nucleotides: TGCGCCAGCAGTAAGGGGCCTATCAGCCCGAGTTACGAGCAGTACTTC. As protein: CASSKGPISPSYEQYF.

In the case of this clone: As the CDR3 is not closed by the conserved phenylalanine or tryptophan, this likely results from a read error. The chain employs TRBV7-9 and TRBJ2-7; TRBD2 might be the D (6 bases). Germline loops: CDR1 SEHNR, CDR2 FQNEAQ (reference sequence). The V end lost 6 bases, the J end lost 5 bases, and 20 bases lay between the germline ends. The CDR3 loop spans 15 amino acids. DNA for the CDR3: TGTGCCAGCAGTTACCCTCGGGCGGCTAGCGACGAGCAGTACCTC. Amino acids: CASSYPRAASDEQYL.

This clone was recorded only once. The chain uses TRBV29-1 and TRBJ2-5; TRBD1 is a possible D gene (6 bases). Germline CDR1 is SQVTM and CDR2 is ANQGSEA. The germline V and J ends were trimmed by 7 bases and 8 bases, with 11 bases remaining between them. The CDR3 loop spans 10 amino acids. In DNA form, the CDR3 reads TGCAGCGCCGAGGACAGAACCCAGTACTTC. Protein: CSAEDRTQYF.

This clone was seen only once. The genes are TRBV5-1 and TRBJ2-3; TRBD1 agrees at 8 bases. The CDR3 totals 16 residues. Germline V CDR1 and CDR2: SGHRS, YFSETQ. The V gene end was trimmed by 1 base and the J gene end by 1 base; junction bases not matched to a gene: 5. CDR3 sequence (DNA): TGCGCCAGCAGCTTGTACCCGGGACAGGGCACAGATACGCAGTATTTT. Protein product: CASSLYPGQGTDTQYF.

The DNA of the CDR3 is TGCAGCGTTGATTCCGGGGGGGCCGTTGTCAATGAGCAGTTCTTC. Translated: CSVDSGGAVVNEQFF. V usage is TRBV29-1 and J usage is TRBJ2-1; TRBD2 agrees at 8 bases. Germline assignment: CDR1 SQVTM and CDR2 ANQGSEA. This CDR3 comprises 15 residues. With V trimmed by 3 bases and J by 6 bases, 10 bases remained unmatched.